One sample yielded the 14 T cell receptor beta chains listed below, sequenced in a study of patients and donors after allogeneic stem cell transplantation. MiXCR, run by TCRdb on the RT-PCR reads, gives a single entry per CDR3 protein. The table includes more than 850,000 distinct CDR3 sequences, under 20% detected once. Sample: blood, either unsorted or a sorted T cell fraction (not recorded which). Every receptor here comes from a human donor who was either an allogeneic HSCT recipient or a stem cell or donor lymphocyte infusion donor (not recorded which). It is not recorded whose cells these are; they may come from a transplant donor.

A few counts support this clonotype. V is TRBV4-1 and J is TRBJ2-7, with D tentatively TRBD1 (5 bases). The CDR3 sequence is 15 residues long. V was trimmed by 0 bases and J by 2 bases, leaving 11 bases between them. Germline-derived CDR1 and CDR2 are MGHRA and YSYEKL. CDR3 coding DNA: TGCGCCAGCAGCCAAGATCAGGGCAAACCCTACGAGCAGTACTTC. Its translation: CASSQDQGKPYEQYF.

This sequence joins TRBV6-1 and TRBJ1-5, with 9 bases aligning to TRBD1. The J segment lost 6 bases and the V segment lost 5 bases, leaving 11 bases of the junction unmatched. The CDR3 runs 16 residues. CDR1 and CDR2 from the germline V gene are MNHNS and SASEGT. The DNA for the CDR3 is TGTGCCAGCAGTCTCCAAAACAGGGGGCGAGGTCAGCCCCAGCATTTT. This encodes CASSLQNRGRGQPQHF.

This clonotype showed up just once. The rearrangement joins TRBV5-1 to TRBJ2-7; 8 nucleotides match TRBD2. V trimming: 4 bases; J trimming: 4 bases; junction bases outside the gene matches: 7. This CDR3 has 14 amino acids. Germline CDR1 reads SGHRS; CDR2 reads YFSETQ. DNA of the CDR3: TGCGCCAGCAGCCATGTCAGCGGGGGTTACGAGCAGTACTTC. Translating it yields CASSHVSGGYEQYF.

V usage is TRBV30 and J usage is TRBJ2-6; D gene unclear. The CDR3 is 13 residues long. The ends were cut back, 3 bases at V and 0 bases at J, with 3 bases in the middle. The germline V gene has CDR1 GTSNPN and CDR2 SVGIG (reference sequence). CDR3 region: CAWSHSGANVLTF. The CDR3 DNA follows: TGTGCCTGGAGCCACTCTGGGGCCAACGTCCTGACTTTC.

This chain uses TRBV20-1 with TRBJ1-2, with D perhaps matching TRBD1 (6 bases). CDR1 DFQATT and CDR2 SNEGSKA come from the germline V gene (reference sequence). Trimming removed 6 bases from V and 5 bases from J, with 25 bases in between. This CDR3 region has 16 residues. This chain's CDR3 is CSANRDNLYKSYGYTF. CDR3 coding DNA: TGCAGTGCCAACCGGGACAACCTCTACAAAAGTTATGGCTACACCTTC.

This clonotype came up a few times. The chain is built from TRBV10-2 and TRBJ1-1; tentative D call: TRBD1 (6 bases). The CDR3 is 14 residues long. Germline V gives CDR1 WSHSY, CDR2 SAAADI. The germline V and J ends were trimmed by 6 bases and 3 bases, with 14 bases remaining between them. This CDR3 is CASRKGQTDTEAFF. In nucleotides, the CDR3 is TGCGCCAGCAGAAAAGGACAGACGGACACTGAAGCTTTCTTT.

This clonotype occurred a few times. The rearrangement links TRBV7-9 to TRBJ1-1, with unresolved D. V lost 2 bases and J lost 3, with 7 bases in between. The CDR3 extends over 13 amino acids. CDR1 SEHNR and CDR2 FQNEAQ come from the germline V gene (reference sequence). The CDR3 DNA sequence: TGTGCCAGCAGCTTACTAGAGCACACTGAAGCTTTCTTT. Translated: CASSLLEHTEAFF.

The chain recombines TRBV29-1 with TRBJ1-2; possibly TRBD1 for D (5 bases). V lost 3 bases to trimming and J lost 2 bases, with 7 bases between them. This CDR3 region has 12 residues. Germline assignment: CDR1 SQVTM and CDR2 ANQGSEA. This CDR3 is CSVDQGNYGYTF. The CDR3 DNA reads TGCAGCGTTGACCAGGGAAACTATGGCTACACCTTC.

This clonotype was counted only a few times. The V call is TRBV27, the J call TRBJ2-3; D ambiguous. The germline V gene has CDR1 MNHEY and CDR2 SMNVEV (reference sequence). Trimming pared 6 bases from V and 0 bases from J, leaving 10 bases between. This CDR3 has 14 amino acids. The CDR3, as DNA: TGTGCCAGCAGCCCCCTTATTAGCACAGATACGCAGTATTTT. It codes for CASSPLISTDTQYF.

This clonotype appeared many times. The chain combines TRBV28 with TRBJ1-5, with 7 bases matching TRBD1. V lost 5 bases and J lost 7; bases outside the gene matches: 11. The germline gives CDR1 MDHEN, CDR2 SYDVKM. CDR3 length: 15 amino acids. The CDR3: CASSHTDRIEQPQHF. CDR3 nucleotide sequence: TGTGCCAGCAGTCATACGGACAGGATTGAACAGCCCCAGCATTTT.

The chain is built from TRBV14 and TRBJ2-2; TRBD1 aligns across 9 bases. Germline assignment: CDR1 SGHDN and CDR2 FVKESK. The junction had 8 bases not matched to a gene; V was cut back by 3 bases and J by 6 bases. There are 16 residues in the CDR3. The CDR3 DNA reads as TGTGCCAGCAGCCATCAACTACAGGGGGCTCCCGGGGAGCTGTTTTTT. This encodes CASSHQLQGAPGELFF. The variable domain in full, with the rest retrieved from reference TRBV14 and TRBJ2-2, is EAGVTQFPSHSVIEKGQTVTLRCDPISGHDNLYWYRRVMGKEIKFLLHFVKESKQDESGMPNNRFLAERTGGTYSTLKVQPAELEDSGVYFCASSHQLQGAPGELFFGEGSRLTVL.

This clonotype was seen repeatedly, ten times or more. This chain's CDR3 is CASKGTGGDTDTQYF. The CDR3 nucleotides read TGTGCCAGCAAGGGGACAGGAGGGGACACAGATACGCAGTATTTT. The J gene is TRBJ2-3, the V gene TRBV7-9; 8 positions match TRBD1. Per germline, CDR1 SEHNR and CDR2 FQNEAQ (reference sequence). This CDR3 spans 15 amino acids. Trimming took 7 bases from V and 2 from J; bases not matched to a gene: 8.

The chain combines TRBV21-1 with TRBJ2-7; TRBD2 is the table's D call, not checked against the DNA. TRBV21-1 is a pseudogene locus. The CDR3 is 16 amino acids. The CDR3 sequence is CASSTRREREPHEQYF. DNA of the CDR3: TGTGCCAGCAGCACCCGGAGGGAGCGGGAGCCCCACGAGCAGTACTTC.

This clonotype was picked up a small number of times. This chain links TRBV20-1 with TRBJ2-2; 10 nucleotides line up with TRBD2. CDR3 size: 15 residues. Unmatched junction bases numbered 4, after V lost 3 bases and J lost 3 bases. CDR1 and CDR2 (germline): DFQATT, SNEGSKA (reference sequence). Written as DNA, the CDR3 is TGCAGTGCTAGGGCTAGCGGGAGTCACACCGGGGAGCTGTTTTTT. Residues: CSARASGSHTGELFF.